The clone carrying this T cell receptor beta chain was detected a few times. What it recognizes is unknown. It may be a read error: a sequence one base away is much more abundant. This entry belongs to a study of blood T cells in healthy people across ages. Study-wide results and limits: While age rose, TCR beta diversity per million T cells dropped in a roughly linear way.

PCR was performed a second time for about 6 to 12 cycles using a sample-barcoded 5' primer and a J-beta primer mix. Template switching added a 12-random-nucleotide identifier to every cDNA molecule. Each CDR3 protein gets one entry after TCRdb re-called the 5' RACE reads with MiXCR. The table lists over 550,000 distinct CDR3 sequences, under 30% of them singletons. The people who gave samples were healthy Caucasians from Russia, aged about 6 to 100. Whenever a sample was processed, at least 6 million PBMCs were isolated. V gave up 2 bases and J gave up 11 bases, with 19 bases separating them. Germline V lookup: CDR1 SGHNT, CDR2 YYREEE (reference sequence). This CDR3 comprises 14 residues.

The chain combines TRBV5-4 with TRBJ2-5; D might be TRBD1 (6 bases). The sample was blood. This sequence was found in a woman aged 80 or older in good health. CDR3 loop: CASSLVSRDNEQYF. For the CDR3, the DNA is TGTGCCAGCAGCTTAGTCTCGAGGGACAATGAGCAGTACTTC. The variable domain in full, completed from reference TRBV5-4 and TRBJ2-5, reads ETGVTQSPTHLIKTRGQQVTLRCSSQSGHNTVSWYQQALGQGPQFIFQYYREEENGRGNFPPRFSGLQFPNYSSELNVNALELDDSALYLCASSLVSRDNEQYFGPGTRLLVL.